The sample holds a few counts of the clone carrying this T cell receptor beta chain. Its antigen is still unknown. The sample belongs to a study of vaccination and CD4 T cells after COVID-19. In the study overall: Nasal swab PCR had shown SARS-CoV-2 positivity in the convalescent patients (roughly 10 mild cases, one severe case).

The sample's treatment: roughly 11-day PBMC culture with coronavirus spike peptide pools or control peptides (ViraFEST assay). With peptide pools, ViraFEST first expanded antigen-specific T cells and afterwards sequenced their TCRs. The CDR3 sequence is 13 residues long. Germline V gene data show CDR1 as LNHDA and CDR2 as SQIVND (reference sequence). V shed 6 bases and J 10 bases; nucleotides not matched to a gene: 8. CD4+ T cells that had been cultured provided DNA sequenced with the Oncomine TCR Beta short-read assay. From CD4+ T cells that had been cultured, genomic DNA was extracted. TCRdb re-called the PCR reads through MiXCR, storing one row per CDR3 protein. Of 10,000 or so distinct CDR3 sequences detected, over 60% appear once; the ten largest clones hold roughly 8%.

This TCR derives from a human donor who had recovered from COVID-19. Material for sequencing was CD4+ T cells from blood, cultured in vitro. The V call is TRBV19, the J call TRBJ2-1, with 8 bases lining up with TRBD1. The CDR3 loop reads CASRQTGAGEQFF. As DNA, the CDR3 is TGTGCCAGTAGGCAGACAGGGGCCGGGGAGCAGTTCTTC.